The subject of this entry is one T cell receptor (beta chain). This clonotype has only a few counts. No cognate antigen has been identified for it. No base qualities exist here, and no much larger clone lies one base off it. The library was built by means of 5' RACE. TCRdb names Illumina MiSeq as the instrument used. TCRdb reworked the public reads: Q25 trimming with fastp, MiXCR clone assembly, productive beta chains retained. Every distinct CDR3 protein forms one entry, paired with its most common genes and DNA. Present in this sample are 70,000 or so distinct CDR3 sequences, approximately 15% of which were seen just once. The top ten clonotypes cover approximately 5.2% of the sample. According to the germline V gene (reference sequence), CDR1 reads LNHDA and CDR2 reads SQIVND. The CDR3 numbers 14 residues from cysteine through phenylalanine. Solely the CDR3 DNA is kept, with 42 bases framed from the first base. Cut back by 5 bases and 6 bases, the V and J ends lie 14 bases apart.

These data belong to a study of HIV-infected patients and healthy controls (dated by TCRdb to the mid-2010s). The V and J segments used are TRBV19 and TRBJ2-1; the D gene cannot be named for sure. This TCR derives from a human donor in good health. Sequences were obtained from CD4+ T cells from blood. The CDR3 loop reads CASSDHGRSNEQFF. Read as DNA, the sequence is TGTGCCAGTAGTGATCACGGACGCAGCAATGAGCAGTTCTTC.